Each of the 8 T cell receptor beta chains below was sequenced from the same sample in a study of blood T cell repertoires in COVID-19. The method was immunoSEQ multiplex PCR; TCRdb's version includes in-frame clones alone and lacks a portion of them. The table records around 130,000 clones, 84% of them present only once. Sequencing input: peripheral blood. These receptor sequences come from a man aged 60-69 years with acute or convalescent COVID-19.

This chain connects TRBV19 to TRBJ2-2, with 7 bases matching TRBD1. The J segment lost 6 bases and the V segment lost 5 bases, leaving 6 bases of the junction unmatched. CDR1 LNHDA and CDR2 SQIVND come from the germline V gene (reference sequence). This CDR3 is 14 amino acids long. Here the CDR3 reads CASSLTGAAGELFF. In nucleotides, the CDR3 is TGTGCCAGTAGTTTAACAGGGGCGGCCGGGGAGCTGTTTTTT.

The chain's CDR3 is CASSLETGFEAFF. DNA of the CDR3: TGTGCCAGCAGTCTAGAAACAGGGTTTGAAGCTTTCTTT. This chain links TRBV12-3 or TRBV12-4 with TRBJ1-1; weak D call: TRBD1 (6 bases). V lost 5 bases to trimming and J lost 7 bases, with 14 bases between them. The CDR3 length is 13 residues.

This chain uses TRBV4-1 with TRBJ2-7, with 8 bases aligning to TRBD2. Germline trimming cut 2 bases from V and 2 bases from J; bases unmatched to any gene: 5. The V gene's germline CDR1 is MGHRA and CDR2 YSYEKL. CDR3 size: 15 residues. The CDR3 DNA is TGCGCCAGCAGCCAACGAGCGGGGGCACCCTACGAGCAGTACTTC. It is translated as CASSQRAGAPYEQYF.

V is TRBV7-3 and J is TRBJ2-2, with D tentatively TRBD1 (6 bases). Germline values: CDR1 SGHTA, CDR2 FQGTGA. The V gene lost 8 bases and the J gene lost 0 bases, with 13 bases spanning the gap. The CDR3 contains 15 residues. The CDR3 DNA sequence: TGTGCCAGCGCCCGGACAGCTGCGAACACCGGGGAGCTGTTTTTT. Its protein is CASARTAANTGELFF.

This clone came up once. The chain has TRBV3-1 (or the pseudogene TRBV3-2) and TRBJ2-5; a possible D gene is TRBD2 (7 bases). The CDR3 sequence is 15 residues long. Trimming took 4 bases from V and 5 from J, leaving 17 bases between them. Germline V CDR1 and CDR2: LGHDT, YNNKEL (reference sequence). Here the CDR3 DNA reads TGTGCCAGCAGCCCTTTTAGGGGGGGCACGGAGACCCAGTACTTC. It translates to CASSPFRGGTETQYF.

The chain employs TRBV6-4 and TRBJ1-4; a possible D gene is TRBD1 (5 bases). The CDR3 length is 14 residues. Trimming took 3 bases from V and 8 from J, leaving 13 bases between them. CDR1 is MRHNA, CDR2 SNTAGT, per germline. The CDR3 DNA is TGTGCCAGCAGTGAACGGACAATGGGGGAAAAACTGTTTTTT. Its protein product is CASSERTMGEKLFF.

The J gene is TRBJ1-2, the V gene TRBV28; TRBD1 matches 7 bases. The CDR3 consists of 17 residues. Germline trimming cut 5 bases from V and 2 bases from J; bases unmatched to any gene: 14. The germline V gene has CDR1 MDHEN and CDR2 SYDVKM. Written as DNA, the CDR3 is TGTGCCAGCAGTCCCCCAGGGACAGTACTGTTAAACTATGGCTACACCTTC. Residues: CASSPPGTVLLNYGYTF.

The chain has TRBV30 and TRBJ1-2; D remains unclear. V dropped 2 bases and J dropped 6 bases, with 16 bases sitting between them. Germline loops: CDR1 GTSNPN, CDR2 SVGIG (reference sequence). The CDR3 runs 14 residues. CDR3 DNA sequence: TGTGCCTGGAGTTTAGAGGTTCGGCACCATGGCTACACCTTC. Translating it yields CAWSLEVRHHGYTF. Together with reference TRBV30 and TRBJ1-2, the CDR3 gives the full variable domain: SQTIHQWPATLVQPVGSPLSLECTVEGTSNPNLYWYRQAAGRGLQLLFYSVGIGQISSEVPQNLSASRPQDRQFILSSKKLLLSDSGFYLCAWSLEVRHHGYTFGSGTRLTVV.